Listed below are T cell receptor beta chains from one sample, sequenced in a study of T cells in Graves' hyperthyroidism and ophthalmopathy. TCRdb reanalysed the multiplex PCR reads using MiXCR and keeps one entry per CDR3 protein. This table holds under 750,000 distinct CDR3 sequences, under 20% found once. Sequencing was done on a sample of blood. The source of these receptors is a woman aged 50 to 60 with Graves' hyperthyroidism that later progressed to Graves' ophthalmopathy. CDR3s include the opening cysteine and the closing phenylalanine or tryptophan. D genes are given only for firm matches. Where a row states a size, it is once, few, many or the class of an expanded clone; other rows omit it.

j_call: TRBJ2-1
d_call: NA
clone_size: NA
v_call: TRBV7-2
cdr3_nt: TGTGCCAGCAGTAAGGGGACCGCCGGCAATGAGCAGTTCTTC
cdr3_aa: CASSKGTAGNEQFF

j_call: TRBJ1-1
d_call: NA
clone_size: few
v_call: TRBV5-1
cdr3_nt: TGCGCCAGCAGCCGCCTGGGTATGAACACTGAAGCTTTCTTT
cdr3_aa: CASSRLGMNTEAFF

j_call: TRBJ1-4
d_call: NA
clone_size: few
v_call: TRBV9
cdr3_nt: TGTGCCAGCAGCGTAGCAGGGGAGAATGAAAAACTGTTTTTT
cdr3_aa: CASSVAGENEKLFF

j_call: TRBJ1-6
d_call: NA
clone_size: few
v_call: TRBV10-1
cdr3_nt: TGCGCCAGCAGTGCCACAGGCGAGAATTCACCCCTCCACTTT
cdr3_aa: CASSATGENSPLHF

j_call: TRBJ1-1
d_call: NA
clone_size: NA
v_call: TRBV6-1
cdr3_nt: TGTGCCAGCTGGTCCTTCAGGGAAAGGGACACTGAAGCTTTCTTT
cdr3_aa: CASWSFRERDTEAFF

j_call: TRBJ2-1
d_call: NA
clone_size: NA
v_call: TRBV6-2/TRBV6-3
cdr3_nt: TGTGCCAGCAGTTACTCGTTTTTGCGAGGGGACAATGAGCAGTTCTTC
cdr3_aa: CASSYSFLRGDNEQFF

j_call: TRBJ2-7
d_call: NA
clone_size: NA
v_call: TRBV9
cdr3_nt: TGTGCCAGCAGCGTCCGGGACACCCAAGCCTACGAGCAGTACTTC
cdr3_aa: CASSVRDTQAYEQYF

j_call: TRBJ1-1
d_call: NA
clone_size: many
v_call: TRBV6-5
cdr3_nt: TGTGCCAGCAGTTACTCTGGGGGATCGGGATTGAAGGCTTTCTTT
cdr3_aa: CASSYSGGSGLKAFF

j_call: TRBJ2-1
d_call: TRBD2
clone_size: many
v_call: TRBV27
cdr3_nt: TGTGCCAGCAGTTCTGGACTAGTCGATGTTGAGCAGTTCTTC
cdr3_aa: CASSSGLVDVEQFF

j_call: TRBJ1-3
d_call: TRBD1
clone_size: few
v_call: TRBV19
cdr3_nt: TGTGCCAGTAGGCGACTCCCGGGACAGGGAGGAAACACCATATATTTT
cdr3_aa: CASRRLPGQGGNTIYF